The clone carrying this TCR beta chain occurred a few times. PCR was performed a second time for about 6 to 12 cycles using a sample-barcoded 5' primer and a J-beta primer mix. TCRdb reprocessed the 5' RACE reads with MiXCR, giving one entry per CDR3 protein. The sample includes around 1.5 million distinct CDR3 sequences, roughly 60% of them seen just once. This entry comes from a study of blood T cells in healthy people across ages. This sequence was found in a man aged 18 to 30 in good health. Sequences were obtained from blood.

The CDR3 is CASTTPEGLNQETQYF. CDR3 sequence (DNA): TGTGCCAGCACGACACCGGAAGGTCTCAACCAAGAGACCCAGTACTTC. The chain links TRBV28 to TRBJ2-5; D ambiguous. The CDR3 runs to 16 residues. The germline V gene has CDR1 MDHEN and CDR2 SYDVKM. Trimming stripped 7 bases from V and 0 bases from J, with 18 bases between.